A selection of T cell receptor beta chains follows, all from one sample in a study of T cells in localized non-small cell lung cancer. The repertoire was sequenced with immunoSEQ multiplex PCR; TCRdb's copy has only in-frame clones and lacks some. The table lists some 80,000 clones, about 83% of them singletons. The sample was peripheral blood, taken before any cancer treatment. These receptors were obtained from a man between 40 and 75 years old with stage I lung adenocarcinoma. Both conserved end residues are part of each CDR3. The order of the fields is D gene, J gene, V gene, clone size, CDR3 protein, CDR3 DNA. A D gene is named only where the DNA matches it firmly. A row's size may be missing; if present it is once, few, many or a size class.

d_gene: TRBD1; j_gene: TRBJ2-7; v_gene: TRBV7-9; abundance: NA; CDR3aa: CASSGRTGTHEQYF; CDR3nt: TGTGCCAGCAGCGGACGGACAGGGACTCACGAGCAGTACTTC
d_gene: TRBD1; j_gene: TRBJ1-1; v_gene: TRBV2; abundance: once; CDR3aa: CASSRPGGESEAFF; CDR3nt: TGTGCCAGCAGTAGACCAGGGGGGGAGTCTGAAGCTTTCTTT
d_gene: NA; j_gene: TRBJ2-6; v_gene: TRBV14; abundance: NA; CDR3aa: CASSQYQSPSGANVLTF; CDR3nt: TGTGCCAGCAGCCAATATCAGTCTCCCTCTGGGGCCAACGTCCTGACTTTC
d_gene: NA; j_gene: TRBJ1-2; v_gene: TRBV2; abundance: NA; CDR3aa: CASSIAYGYTF; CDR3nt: TGTGCCAGCAGTATCGCGTATGGCTACACCTTC
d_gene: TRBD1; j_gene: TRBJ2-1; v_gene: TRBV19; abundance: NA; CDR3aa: CASSATGGYNEQFF; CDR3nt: TGTGCCAGTAGTGCCACAGGGGGATACAATGAGCAGTTCTTC
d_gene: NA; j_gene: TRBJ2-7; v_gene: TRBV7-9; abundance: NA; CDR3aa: CASSLWIAGGRVEQYF; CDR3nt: TGTGCCAGCAGCTTATGGATAGCAGGGGGGAGGGTCGAGCAGTACTTC
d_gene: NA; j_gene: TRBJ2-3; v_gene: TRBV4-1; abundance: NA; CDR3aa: CASSRSGPDTQYF; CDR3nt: TGCGCCAGCAGCCGTTCTGGCCCAGATACGCAGTATTTT
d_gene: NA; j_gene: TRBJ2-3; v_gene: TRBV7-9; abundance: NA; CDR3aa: CASSLGTQYF; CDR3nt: TGTGCCAGCAGCTTAGGGACGCAGTATTTT
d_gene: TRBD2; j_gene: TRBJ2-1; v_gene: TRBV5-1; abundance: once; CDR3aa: CASSLGLAGYNEQFF; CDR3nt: TGCGCCAGCAGCTTGGGACTAGCGGGCTACAATGAGCAGTTCTTC
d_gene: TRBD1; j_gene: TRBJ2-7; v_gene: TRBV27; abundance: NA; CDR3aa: CGTKNLHVGQSSSEQYF; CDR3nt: TGTGGGACCAAAAACCTTCATGTGGGACAGAGCTCCAGCGAGCAGTACTTC
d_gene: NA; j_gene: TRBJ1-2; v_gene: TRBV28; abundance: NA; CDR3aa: CASSLLASTNYGYTF; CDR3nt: TGTGCCAGCAGTTTATTGGCCAGTACTAACTATGGCTACACCTTC
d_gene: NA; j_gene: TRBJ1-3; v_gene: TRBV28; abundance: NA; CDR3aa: CASSFYQGFPSLHSGNTIYF; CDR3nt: TGTGCCAGCAGTTTTTACCAGGGTTTTCCCTCGTTACACTCTGGAAACACCATATATTTT
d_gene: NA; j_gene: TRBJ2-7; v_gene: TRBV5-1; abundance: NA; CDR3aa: CASSLGAGSKTGEQYF; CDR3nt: TGCGCCAGCAGCTTGGGGGCGGGCTCAAAGACAGGCGAGCAGTACTTC
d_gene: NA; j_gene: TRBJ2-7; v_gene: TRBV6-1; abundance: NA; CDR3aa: CASSEYRTHGEQYF; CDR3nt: TGTGCCAGCAGTGAATATCGGACACACGGCGAGCAGTACTTC
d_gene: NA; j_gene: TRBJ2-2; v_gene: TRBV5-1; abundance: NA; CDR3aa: CASSLVLSGVGNTGELFF; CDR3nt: TGCGCCAGCAGCTTGGTGTTATCGGGAGTCGGGAACACCGGGGAGCTGTTTTTT
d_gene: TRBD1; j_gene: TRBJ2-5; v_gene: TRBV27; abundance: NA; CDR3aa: CASSLLTGGEETQYF; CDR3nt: TGTGCCAGCAGTTTGCTTACAGGGGGCGAAGAGACCCAGTACTTC
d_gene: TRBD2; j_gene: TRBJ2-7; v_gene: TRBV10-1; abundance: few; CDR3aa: CASSESTSGEQYF; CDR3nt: TGCGCCAGCAGTGAGTCGACTAGCGGCGAGCAGTACTTC
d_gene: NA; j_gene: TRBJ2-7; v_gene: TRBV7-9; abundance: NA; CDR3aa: CASSLDGRVGEQYF; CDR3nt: TGTGCCAGCAGCTTAGACGGCAGGGTCGGCGAGCAGTACTTC
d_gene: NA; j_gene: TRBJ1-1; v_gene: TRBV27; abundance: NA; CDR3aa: CASFPQTGMKTEAFF; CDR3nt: TGTGCCAGCTTCCCCCAAACAGGGATGAAAACTGAAGCTTTCTTT
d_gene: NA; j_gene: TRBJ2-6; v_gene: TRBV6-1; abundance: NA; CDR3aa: CASLYGVSGANVLTF; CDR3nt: TGTGCCAGCCTGTACGGGGTCTCCGGGGCCAACGTCCTGACTTTC
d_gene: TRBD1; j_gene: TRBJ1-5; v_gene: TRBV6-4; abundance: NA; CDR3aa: CASRRGQGDNQPQHF; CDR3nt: TGTGCCAGCAGACGGGGACAGGGTGACAATCAGCCCCAGCATTTT
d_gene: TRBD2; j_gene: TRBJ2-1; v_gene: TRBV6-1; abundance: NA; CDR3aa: CASSEGGGGYNEQFF; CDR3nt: TGTGCCAGCAGTGAGGGCGGGGGGGGATACAATGAGCAGTTCTTC
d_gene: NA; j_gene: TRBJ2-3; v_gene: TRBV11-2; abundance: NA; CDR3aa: CASRPTPTSTDTQYF; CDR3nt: TGTGCCAGCAGGCCTACCCCGACTAGCACAGATACGCAGTATTTT
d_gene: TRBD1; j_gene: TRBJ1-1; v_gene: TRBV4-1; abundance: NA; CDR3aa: CASRRDRDKTEAFF; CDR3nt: TGCGCCAGCAGAAGGGACAGGGATAAAACTGAAGCTTTCTTT
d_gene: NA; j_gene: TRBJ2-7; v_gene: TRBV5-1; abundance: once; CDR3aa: CASSLDHRSSYEQYF; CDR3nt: TGCGCCAGCAGCTTGGATCACAGGAGCTCCTACGAGCAGTACTTC
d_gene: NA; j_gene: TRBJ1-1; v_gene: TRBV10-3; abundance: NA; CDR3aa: CAISEGRGLANTEAFF; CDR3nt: TGTGCCATCAGTGAAGGCAGGGGCTTAGCTAACACTGAAGCTTTCTTT
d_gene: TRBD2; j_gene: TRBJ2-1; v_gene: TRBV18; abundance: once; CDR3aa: CASSPREGLAGGNEQFF; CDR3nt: TGTGCCAGCTCACCACGAGAGGGACTAGCGGGAGGAAATGAGCAGTTCTTC
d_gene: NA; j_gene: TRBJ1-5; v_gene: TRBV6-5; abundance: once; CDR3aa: CASRAYGTNQPQHF; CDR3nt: TGTGCCAGCAGGGCGTACGGGACGAATCAGCCCCAGCATTTT
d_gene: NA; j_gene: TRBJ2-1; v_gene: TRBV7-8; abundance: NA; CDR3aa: CASSFKSPGRPIHNEQFF; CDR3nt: TGTGCCAGCAGCTTTAAGTCCCCCGGGCGCCCCATACACAATGAGCAGTTCTTC
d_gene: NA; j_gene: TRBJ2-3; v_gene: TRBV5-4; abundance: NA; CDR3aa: CASSVWATDTQYF; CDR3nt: TGTGCCAGCAGCGTATGGGCCACAGATACGCAGTATTTT
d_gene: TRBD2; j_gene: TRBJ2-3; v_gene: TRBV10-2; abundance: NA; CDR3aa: CASSVEREYDTQYF; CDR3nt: TGCGCCAGCAGTGTTGAGCGGGAGTACGATACGCAGTATTTT
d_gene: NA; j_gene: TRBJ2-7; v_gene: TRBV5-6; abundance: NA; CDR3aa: CASSLASPYEQYF; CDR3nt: TGTGCCAGCAGCTTGGCGAGTCCCTACGAGCAGTACTTC
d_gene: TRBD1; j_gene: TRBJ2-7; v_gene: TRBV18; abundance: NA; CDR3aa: CASSPRTGTYEQYF; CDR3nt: TGTGCCAGCTCACCAAGGACAGGGACCTACGAGCAGTACTTC
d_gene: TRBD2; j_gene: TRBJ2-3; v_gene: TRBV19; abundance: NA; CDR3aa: CASSRLAEDTQYF; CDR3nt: TGTGCCAGTAGTCGGCTAGCGGAAGATACGCAGTATTTT
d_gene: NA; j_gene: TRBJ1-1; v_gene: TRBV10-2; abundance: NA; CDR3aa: CASSEVNTEAFF; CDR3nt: TGCGCCAGCAGTGAGGTGAACACTGAAGCTTTCTTT
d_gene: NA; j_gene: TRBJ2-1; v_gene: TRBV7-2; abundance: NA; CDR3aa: CASSIERVVFF; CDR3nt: TGTGCCAGCAGTATCGAGCGGGTGGTGTTCTTC
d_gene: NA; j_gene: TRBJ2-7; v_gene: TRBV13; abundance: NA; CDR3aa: CASRAGVSYEQYF; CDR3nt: TGTGCCAGTCGGGCCGGGGTCTCCTACGAGCAGTACTTC
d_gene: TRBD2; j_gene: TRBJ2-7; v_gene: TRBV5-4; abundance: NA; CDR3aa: CALQRRGLSEEQYF; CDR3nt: TGTGCCCTCCAAAGGCGGGGGTTGTCAGAAGAGCAGTACTTC
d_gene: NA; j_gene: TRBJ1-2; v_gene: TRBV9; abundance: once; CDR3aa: CASSGPPFRGYGYTF; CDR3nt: TGTGCCAGCAGCGGACCCCCTTTTCGGGGTTATGGCTACACCTTC
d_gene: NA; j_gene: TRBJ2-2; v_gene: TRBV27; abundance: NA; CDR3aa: CASTYQPPGLPNTGELFF; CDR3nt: TGTGCCAGCACCTATCAGCCACCGGGACTGCCGAACACCGGGGAGCTGTTTTTT
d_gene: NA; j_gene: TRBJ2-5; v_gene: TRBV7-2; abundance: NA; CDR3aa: CASSSTRVGQETQYF; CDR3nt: TGTGCCAGCAGCTCCACTAGGGTCGGGCAAGAGACCCAGTACTTC
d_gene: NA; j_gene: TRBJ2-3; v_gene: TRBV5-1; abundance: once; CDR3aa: CASSLQDLRTDTQYF; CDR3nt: TGCGCCAGCAGCTTACAGGACCTACGCACAGATACGCAGTATTTT
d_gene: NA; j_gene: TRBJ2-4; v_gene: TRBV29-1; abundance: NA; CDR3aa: CSVPFGKNIQYF; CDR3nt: TGCAGCGTTCCCTTCGGCAAAAACATTCAGTACTTC
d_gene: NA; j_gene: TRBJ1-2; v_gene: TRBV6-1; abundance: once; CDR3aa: CASSEALSGQYGYTF; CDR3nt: TGTGCCAGCAGTGAAGCGTTATCGGGGCAGTATGGCTACACCTTC
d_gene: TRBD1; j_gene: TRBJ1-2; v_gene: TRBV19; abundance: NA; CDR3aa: CASSTGDSSSYGYTF; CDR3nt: TGTGCCAGTAGTACTGGGGACAGCAGCTCCTATGGCTACACCTTC
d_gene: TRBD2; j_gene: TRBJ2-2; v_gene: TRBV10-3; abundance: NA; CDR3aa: CAIRGTSGVVGELFF; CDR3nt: TGTGCCATCAGGGGGACTAGCGGGGTCGTCGGGGAGCTGTTTTTT
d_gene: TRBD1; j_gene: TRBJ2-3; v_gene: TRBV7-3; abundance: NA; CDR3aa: CASSLGQGGFGTDTQYF; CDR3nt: TGTGCCAGCAGCTTAGGACAGGGGGGATTCGGCACAGATACGCAGTATTTT
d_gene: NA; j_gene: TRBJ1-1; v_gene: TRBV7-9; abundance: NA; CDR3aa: CASSLVLVDEAFF; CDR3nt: TGTGCCAGCAGCTTAGTCTTAGTGGATGAAGCTTTCTTT
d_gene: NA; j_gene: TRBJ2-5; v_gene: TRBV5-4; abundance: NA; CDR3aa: CASTRPGETQYF; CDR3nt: TGTGCCAGCACCAGACCGGGGGAGACCCAGTACTTC
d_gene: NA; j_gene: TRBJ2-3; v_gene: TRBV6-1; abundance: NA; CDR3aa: CASAAADTQYF; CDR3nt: TGTGCCAGCGCCGCGGCCGATACGCAGTATTTT
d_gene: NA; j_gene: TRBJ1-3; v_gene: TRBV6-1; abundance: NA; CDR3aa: CASSEPISGNTIYF; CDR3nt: TGTGCCAGCAGTGAGCCAATCTCTGGAAACACCATATATTTT